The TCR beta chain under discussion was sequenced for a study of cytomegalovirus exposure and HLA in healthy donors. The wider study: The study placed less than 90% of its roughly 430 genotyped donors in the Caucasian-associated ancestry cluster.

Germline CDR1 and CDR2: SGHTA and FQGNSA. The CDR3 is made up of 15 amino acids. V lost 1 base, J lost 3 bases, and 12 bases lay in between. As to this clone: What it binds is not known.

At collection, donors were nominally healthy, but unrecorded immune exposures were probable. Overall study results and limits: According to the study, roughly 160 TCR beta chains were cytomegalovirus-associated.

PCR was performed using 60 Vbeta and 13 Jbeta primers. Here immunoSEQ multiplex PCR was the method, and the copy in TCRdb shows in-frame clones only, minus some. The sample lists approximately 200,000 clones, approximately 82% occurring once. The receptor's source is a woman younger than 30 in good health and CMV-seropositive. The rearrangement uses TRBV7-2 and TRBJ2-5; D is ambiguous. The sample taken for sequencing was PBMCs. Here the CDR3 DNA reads TGTGCCAGCAGCTTAGATCCGGGTTACAAAGAGACCCAGTACTTC. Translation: CASSLDPGYKETQYF.